This T cell receptor beta chain was sequenced during a study of cytomegalovirus exposure and HLA in healthy donors. The length of the CDR3 is 16 residues. The germline V gene encodes CDR1 SGHVS and CDR2 FQNEAQ. V lost 5 bases, J lost 2 bases, and 8 bases stayed unmatched. Assay used: immunoSEQ multiplex PCR; TCRdb lists only in-frame clones, some missing. The sample has over 200,000 clones, roughly 88% seen once. This rearrangement joins TRBV7-8 to TRBJ2-3; 9 bases line up with TRBD2. The sample was PBMCs. This clonotype was sampled from a woman aged 25-40 years in good health and CMV-seropositive. CDR3 amino acids: CASSAGGLANTDTQYF. CDR3 sequence (DNA): TGTGCCAGCAGCGCGGGAGGACTAGCGAACACAGATACGCAGTATTTT.